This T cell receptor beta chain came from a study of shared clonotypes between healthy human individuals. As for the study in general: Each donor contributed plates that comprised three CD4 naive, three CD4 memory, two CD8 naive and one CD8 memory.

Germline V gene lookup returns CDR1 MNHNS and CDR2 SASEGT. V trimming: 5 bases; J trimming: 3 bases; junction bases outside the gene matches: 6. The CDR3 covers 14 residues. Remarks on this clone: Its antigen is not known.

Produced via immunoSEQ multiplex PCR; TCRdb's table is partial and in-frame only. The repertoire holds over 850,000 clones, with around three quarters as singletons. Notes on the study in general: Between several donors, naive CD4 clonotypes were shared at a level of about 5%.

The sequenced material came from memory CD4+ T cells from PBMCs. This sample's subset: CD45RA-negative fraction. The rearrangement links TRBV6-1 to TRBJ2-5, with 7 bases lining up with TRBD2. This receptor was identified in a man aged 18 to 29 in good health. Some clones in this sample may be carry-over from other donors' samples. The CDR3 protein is CASSWGGAEETQYF. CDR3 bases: TGTGCCAGCAGTTGGGGAGGGGCTGAAGAGACCCAGTACTTC.